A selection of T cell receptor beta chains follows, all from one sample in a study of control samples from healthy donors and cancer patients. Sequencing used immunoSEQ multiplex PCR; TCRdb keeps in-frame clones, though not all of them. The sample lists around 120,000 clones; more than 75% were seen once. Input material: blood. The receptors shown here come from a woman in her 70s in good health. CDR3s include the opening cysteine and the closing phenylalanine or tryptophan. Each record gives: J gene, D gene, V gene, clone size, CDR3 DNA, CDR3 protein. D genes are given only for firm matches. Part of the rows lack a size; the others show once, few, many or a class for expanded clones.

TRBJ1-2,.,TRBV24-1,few,TGTGCCACCAGTGATTCGGGACATAACTATGGCTACACCTTC,CATSDSGHNYGYTF
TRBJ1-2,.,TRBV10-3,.,TGTGCCATCAGTGAGTCTAGGACAGCGGTAAACTATGGCTACACCTTC,CAISESRTAVNYGYTF
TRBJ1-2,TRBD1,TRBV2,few,TGTGCCAGCAGTGTCGGGACAGAGGATCCCTATGGCTACACCTTC,CASSVGTEDPYGYTF
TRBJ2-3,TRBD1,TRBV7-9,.,TGTGCCAGCAGCTCGCAGCAGGGGGTCTCTAGCACAGATACGCAGTATTTT,CASSSQQGVSSTDTQYF
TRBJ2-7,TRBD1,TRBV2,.,TGTGCCACACGGGACAGGGAGTCGGACTCCTACGAGCAGTACTTC,CATRDRESDSYEQYF
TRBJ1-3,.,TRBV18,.,TGTGCCAGCTCACCAATAGAACAGGCCTCTGGAAACACCATATATTTT,CASSPIEQASGNTIYF
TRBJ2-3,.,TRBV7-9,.,TGTGCCAGCAGCCCCCGTCTGGGAAGTTCAGGAGATACGCAGTATTTT,CASSPRLGSSGDTQYF
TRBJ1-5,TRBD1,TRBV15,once,TGTGCCACCAGCAAAGCCGGGACAGGGGTCGGCAATCAGCCCCAGCATTTT,CATSKAGTGVGNQPQHF
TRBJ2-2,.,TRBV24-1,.,TGTGCCACCAGTCGGGGGGCGATCGGGGAGCTGTTTTTT,CATSRGAIGELFF
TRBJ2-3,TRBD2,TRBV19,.,TGTGCCAGTAGTGGGCTAGCGGGGGGGGTTGATACGCAGTATTTT,CASSGLAGGVDTQYF
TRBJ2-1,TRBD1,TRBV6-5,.,TGTGCCAGTGCCCGGACAGGGCAGCACAATGAGCAGTTCTTC,CASARTGQHNEQFF
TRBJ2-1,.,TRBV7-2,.,TGTGCCAGCAGCTTAGAGGGGGGCACCTACAATGAGCAGTTCTTC,CASSLEGGTYNEQFF
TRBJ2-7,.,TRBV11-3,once,TGTGCCAGCAGCCCCGACGGCAACTCCTACGAGCAGTACTTC,CASSPDGNSYEQYF
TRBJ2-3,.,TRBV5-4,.,TGTGCCAGCAGCTTGGACCCGGGACTCTTAGATACGCAGTATTTT,CASSLDPGLLDTQYF
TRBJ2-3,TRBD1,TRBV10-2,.,TGCGCCAGCGGGATCACAGGGGAGAGCACAGATACGCAGTATTTT,CASGITGESTDTQYF
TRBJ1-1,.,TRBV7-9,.,TGTGCCAGCAGCTTTGCGGGGGGGAACACTGAAGCTTTCTTT,CASSFAGGNTEAFF
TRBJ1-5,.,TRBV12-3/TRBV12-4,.,TGTGCCAGCAGGCCAAATAGCAATCAGCCCCAGCATTTT,CASRPNSNQPQHF
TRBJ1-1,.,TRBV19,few,TGTGCCAGTAGCCCGACAGTGAACACTGAAGCTTTCTTT,CASSPTVNTEAFF
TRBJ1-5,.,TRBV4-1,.,TGCGCCAGCAGCCAAGATACCCGGCAGGGTTTTCAGCCCCAGCATTTT,CASSQDTRQGFQPQHF
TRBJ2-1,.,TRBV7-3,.,TGTGCCAGCAGCTTTGCCAGGGAGAACAATGAGCAGTTCTTC,CASSFARENNEQFF
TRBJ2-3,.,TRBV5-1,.,TGCGCCAGCGGGGGGGGCAAAGGTGTAGATACGCAGTATTTT,CASGGGKGVDTQYF
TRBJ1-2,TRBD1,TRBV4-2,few,TGTGCCAGCAGCCCGAGTCCCGGGACAGGGATCTATGGCTACACCTTC,CASSPSPGTGIYGYTF
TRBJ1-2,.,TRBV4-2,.,TGTGCCAGCAGCCAAGTTTCGGGGGGCTACACCTTC,CASSQVSGGYTF
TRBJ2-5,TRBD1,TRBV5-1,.,TGCGCCAGCAGCTCTAACAGGGGGGACGAGACCCAGTACTTC,CASSSNRGDETQYF
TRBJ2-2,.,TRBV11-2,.,TGTGCCAGCAGCTTCTCAGGGGCAGGGAATGCCGGGGAGCTGTTTTTT,CASSFSGAGNAGELFF
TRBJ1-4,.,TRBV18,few,TGTGCCAGCTCACCGGGGACCTTTCTGTTTTTT,CASSPGTFLFF
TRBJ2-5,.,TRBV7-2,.,TGTGCCAGCAGCTTAGTGAGGTGGGAGACCCAGTACTTC,CASSLVRWETQYF
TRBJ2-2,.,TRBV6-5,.,TGTGCCAGCCAAACAGGGCTTGGCACCGGGGAGCTGTTTTTT,CASQTGLGTGELFF
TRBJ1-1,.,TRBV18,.,TGTGCCAGCTCTCCGGACAGCATGAACACTGAAGCTTTCTTT,CASSPDSMNTEAFF
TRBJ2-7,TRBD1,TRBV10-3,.,TGTGCCATCAGTGAGCATTGGGACAGAAGTTACGAGCAGTACTTC,CAISEHWDRSYEQYF
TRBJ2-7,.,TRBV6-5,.,TGTGCCAGCGCCACCGGGGGCTCCTACGAGCAGTACTTC,CASATGGSYEQYF
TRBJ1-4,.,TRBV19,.,TGTGCCAGTAGTCCCCGGGCCTCGGCCAGAGAGGAAAAACTGTTTTTT,CASSPRASAREEKLFF
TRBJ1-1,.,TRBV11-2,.,TGTGCCAGCAGCTCTCAGGGCAATGAAGCTTTCTTT,CASSSQGNEAFF
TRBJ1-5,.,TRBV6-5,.,TGTGCCAGCAGTTACTCGTGGGGTAGCAATCAGCCCCAGCATTTT,CASSYSWGSNQPQHF
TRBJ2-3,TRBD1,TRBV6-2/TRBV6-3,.,TGTGCCAGCAGTCCCCGGGGGACAGGGGAGGATACGCAGTATTTT,CASSPRGTGEDTQYF
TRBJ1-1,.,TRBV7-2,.,TGTGCCAGCAGCTTAGAGAGGTGGTCTGAAGCTTTCTTT,CASSLERWSEAFF
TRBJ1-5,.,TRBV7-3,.,TGTGCCAGCAGCCACGACAGCAATCAGCCCCAGCATTTT,CASSHDSNQPQHF
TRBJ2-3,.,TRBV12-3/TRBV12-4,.,TGTGCCAGCAGCAAGGGACTGGATGATACGCAGTATTTT,CASSKGLDDTQYF
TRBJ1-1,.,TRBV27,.,TGTGCCAGCAGTTTAGTTTGGGGGGGCACTGAAGCTTTCTTT,CASSLVWGGTEAFF
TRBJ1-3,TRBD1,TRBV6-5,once,TGTGCCAGCAGTTACTCGTACAGGGGTTCTGGAAACACCATATATTTT,CASSYSYRGSGNTIYF
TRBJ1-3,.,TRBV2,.,TGTGCCAGCAGCGTATCTTCAGGGTGGTCTGGAAACACCATATATTTT,CASSVSSGWSGNTIYF